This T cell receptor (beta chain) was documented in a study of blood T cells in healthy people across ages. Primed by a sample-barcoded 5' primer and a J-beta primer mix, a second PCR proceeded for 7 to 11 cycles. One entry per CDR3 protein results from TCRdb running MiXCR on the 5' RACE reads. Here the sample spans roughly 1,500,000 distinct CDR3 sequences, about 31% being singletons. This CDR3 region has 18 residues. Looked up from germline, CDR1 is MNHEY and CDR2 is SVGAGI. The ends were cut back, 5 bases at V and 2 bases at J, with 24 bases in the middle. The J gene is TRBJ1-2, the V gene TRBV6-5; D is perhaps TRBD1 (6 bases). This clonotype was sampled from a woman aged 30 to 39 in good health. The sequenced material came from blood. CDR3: CASSLSLLGAMVNYGYTF. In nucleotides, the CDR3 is TGTGCCAGCAGTCTCTCGCTGTTGGGGGCCATGGTGAACTATGGCTACACCTTC.